This T cell receptor beta chain was found in a study of regulatory T cells in long-lasting Graves disease. Study-level results: Less diverse TCR repertoires were seen in persistent Graves' patients than in newly diagnosed ones.

This clonotype was counted many times. The antigen is undetermined. HTBI primers from iRepertoire and Arm-PCR of CDR3 regions yielded the TCR beta libraries. Using its own MiXCR run on the multiplex PCR reads, TCRdb lists one record per CDR3 protein. The data hold more than 300,000 distinct CDR3 sequences, with approximately 10% observed a single time. The V gene's germline CDR1 is DFQATT and CDR2 SNEGSKA (reference sequence). With V trimmed by 0 bases and J by 6 bases, 10 bases remained unmatched. The CDR3 totals 16 residues. As to time point: newly diagnosed GD, antithyroid drugs for less than 3 months. Construction of the TCR library relied on RNA isolated from PBMCs. In addition, the sample was reused for a study of T cells in Graves' hyperthyroidism and ophthalmopathy. This second study says: Hyperthyroidism in the patients, aged 18 to 65, was newly diagnosed and under 2 months in duration. Carried out on the TCR CDR3, a first-round RT-PCR used the HTBI primer set.

Sequenced here: peripheral blood mononuclear cells (PBMCs), sampled at new diagnosis, from a patient treated with antithyroid drugs. The sequence came from a woman aged 18-30 years with Graves disease. The rearrangement uses TRBV20-1 and TRBJ2-3; TRBD2 agrees at 9 bases. Written as DNA, the CDR3 is TGCAGTGCTAGAGATTTGGTAGCGGGAGTGGGGGATACGCAGTATTTT. Its protein is CSARDLVAGVGDTQYF.